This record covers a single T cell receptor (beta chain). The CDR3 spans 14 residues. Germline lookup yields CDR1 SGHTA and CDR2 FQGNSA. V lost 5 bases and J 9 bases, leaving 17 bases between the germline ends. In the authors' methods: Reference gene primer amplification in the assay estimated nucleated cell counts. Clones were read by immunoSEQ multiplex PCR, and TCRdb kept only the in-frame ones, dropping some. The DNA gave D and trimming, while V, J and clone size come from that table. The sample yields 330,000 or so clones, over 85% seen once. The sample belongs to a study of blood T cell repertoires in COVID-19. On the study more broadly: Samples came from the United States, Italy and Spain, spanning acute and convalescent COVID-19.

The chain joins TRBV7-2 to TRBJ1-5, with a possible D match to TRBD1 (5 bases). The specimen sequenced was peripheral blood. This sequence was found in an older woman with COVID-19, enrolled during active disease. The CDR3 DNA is TGTGCCAGCAGCCCGGTCGGAGGGGCTGGGCCCCAGCATTTT. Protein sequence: CASSPVGGAGPQHF.